These 12 T cell receptor beta chains were sequenced from one sample in a study of shared clonotypes between healthy human individuals. Using immunoSEQ multiplex PCR, the repertoire was profiled, and TCRdb retains in-frame clones only, with some absent. The sample records a few million clones, 80% to 95% being singletons. Source material: naive CD4+ T cells from PBMCs. Subset described: CD45RA+ positively selected. The source of these receptors is a man in his late teens or twenties in good health. Some clones in this sample may be carry-over from other donors' samples.

The V call is TRBV5-1, the J call TRBJ2-3, with 9 bases lining up with TRBD1. The CDR3 is 14 amino acids. V lost 4 bases and J lost 4; bases outside the gene matches: 4. CDR1 is SGHRS, CDR2 YFSETQ, per germline. DNA of the CDR3: TGCGCCAGCAGCGAGGGACAGGGCGCAGATACGCAGTATTTT. This sequence encodes CASSEGQGADTQYF.

This rearrangement joins TRBV20-1 to TRBJ1-2, with TRBD1 as a possible D gene (5 bases). The V end was cut by 6 bases, the J end by 6 bases, with 8 bases between. Looked up from germline, CDR1 is DFQATT and CDR2 is SNEGSKA (reference sequence). This CDR3 is 10 amino acids long. CDR3 coding DNA: TGCAGTGCAGGGGCAAATGGCTACACCTTC. It is translated as CSAGANGYTF.

A single count supports this clone. The rearrangement links TRBV7-3 to TRBJ2-3, with 8 bases aligning to TRBD1. V lost 2 bases, J lost 5 bases, and 3 bases stayed unmatched. Germline V gives CDR1 SGHTA, CDR2 FQGTGA. The CDR3 spans 14 residues. The CDR3 sequence is CASSLQGAGDTQYF. CDR3 in DNA: TGTGCCAGCAGCTTACAGGGGGCTGGAGATACGCAGTATTTT.

The genes are TRBV10-3 and TRBJ2-7; possibly TRBD1 for D (7 bases). V dropped 9 bases and J dropped 3 bases, with 12 bases sitting between them. The V gene's germline CDR1 is ENHRY and CDR2 SYGVKD. The length of the CDR3 is 12 residues. DNA of the CDR3: TGTGCCATAGGCGGGACAGACTACGAGCAGTACTTC. It encodes CAIGGTDYEQYF.

The rearrangement joins TRBV11-2 to TRBJ1-1; the match to TRBD1 covers 8 bases. Germline CDR1 reads SGHAT; CDR2 reads FQNNGV. The V gene end was trimmed by 5 bases and the J gene end by 4 bases; junction bases not matched to a gene: 6. The CDR3 covers 14 residues. The CDR3 coding sequence is TGTGCCAGCAGCCCAGGACAGGGTGCCACTGAAGCTTTCTTT. This encodes CASSPGQGATEAFF.

V is TRBV14 and J is TRBJ1-1, with TRBD1 matching over 8 bases. Germline CDR1 and CDR2: SGHDN and FVKESK. This CDR3 is built from 13 residues. V shed 4 bases and J 6 bases; nucleotides not matched to a gene: 4. DNA of the CDR3: TGTGCCAGCAGCCCGGACAGGGAATCTGAAGCTTTCTTT. It codes for CASSPDRESEAFF.

As regards this clone: This sample also contains other DNA sequences that code for the same CDR3. The chain is built from TRBV18 and TRBJ1-4, with D uncertain. This CDR3 comprises 15 residues. Germline V gives CDR1 KGHSH, CDR2 LQKENI. Trimming left V 0 bases short and J 0 bases short, with 5 bases between. DNA of the CDR3: TGTGCCAGCTCACCACCGGGTGCAACTAATGAAAAACTGTTTTTT. It translates to CASSPPGATNEKLFF.

The chain recombines TRBV12-5 with TRBJ1-3; D possibly corresponds to TRBD1 (5 bases). This CDR3 has 15 amino acids. CDR1 LGHNT and CDR2 FRNRAP come from the germline V gene. V gave up 2 bases and J gave up 2 bases, with 10 bases separating them. This CDR3 reads CASGLSRGTGNTIYF. Written as DNA, the CDR3 is TGTGCTAGTGGTTTGAGTAGGGGAACTGGAAACACCATATATTTT.

Turning to this clone: A much larger clonotype is one base distant, so this may be a read error. At the DNA level, this CDR3 is encoded by other sequences in the same sample as well. This chain links TRBV18 with TRBJ2-5, with 7 nucleotides matching TRBD1. CDR3 length: 13 amino acids. V trimming: 6 bases; J trimming: 2 bases; junction bases outside the gene matches: 3. Per germline, CDR1 KGHSH and CDR2 LQKENI. CDR3 loop: CASSPGQQETQYF. CDR3 DNA sequence: TGTGCCAGCTCCCCGGGACAGCAAGAGACCCAGTACTTC.

As to this clone: The sample has other DNA sequences that encode this CDR3 too. The chain links TRBV19 to TRBJ1-2; D call uncertain. The CDR3 loop spans 14 amino acids. Per the germline V gene, CDR1 is LNHDA and CDR2 is SQIVND (reference sequence). Trimming stripped 0 bases from V and 4 bases from J, with 9 bases between. This chain's CDR3 is CASSIDRGLYGYTF. The CDR3 nucleotides are TGTGCCAGTAGTATAGATCGAGGACTCTATGGCTACACCTTC. The entire variable domain, with the rest obtained from reference TRBV19 and TRBJ1-2, is as follows: DGGITQSPKYLFRKEGQNVTLSCEQNLNHDAMYWYRQDPGQGLRLIYYSQIVNDFQKGDIAEGYSVSREKKESFPLTVTSAQKNPTAFYLCASSIDRGLYGYTFGSGTRLTVV.

The gene calls are TRBV27 and TRBJ1-4, with D possibly being TRBD1 (5 bases). Trimming removed 7 bases at V and 8 bases at J, with 14 bases between. Germline assignment: CDR1 MNHEY and CDR2 SMNVEV (reference sequence). CDR3 size: 13 residues. CDR3 in amino acids: CASTPLGGEKLFF. CDR3 DNA: TGTGCCAGCACCCCCCTCGGGGGGGAAAAACTGTTTTTT.

CDR3 amino acids: CASSLQAQRGEKLFF. CDR3 sequence (DNA): TGTGCCAGCAGTTTACAGGCACAACGTGGTGAAAAACTGTTTTTT. V usage is TRBV2 and J usage is TRBJ1-4; D perhaps matches TRBD1 (5 bases). The germline CDR1 and CDR2 sequences are SNHLY and FYNNEI. This CDR3 contains 15 residues. Between the trimmed V and J ends, which lost 5 bases and 7 bases, there was a span of 17 bases.